This TCR beta chain comes out of a study of patients and donors after allogeneic stem cell transplantation. MiXCR, run by TCRdb on the RT-PCR reads, gives a single entry per CDR3 protein. The sample carries more than 150,000 distinct CDR3 sequences, roughly 40% recorded once. Sequenced material: blood, either unsorted or a sorted T cell fraction (not recorded which). The sequence was obtained from a human donor who was either an allogeneic HSCT recipient or a stem cell or donor lymphocyte infusion donor (not recorded which). It is not recorded whose cells these are; they may come from a transplant donor.

CDR3 sequence (DNA): TGTGCCAGCAGTTTACGACAGGGGGACTCACCCCTCCACTTT. Translating it yields CASSLRQGDSPLHF. This rearrangement joins TRBV12-3 or TRBV12-4 to TRBJ1-6, with 9 bases that match TRBD1. The V and J ends lost 2 bases and 10 bases, in that order; junction bases with no gene match: 3. The CDR3 length is 14 residues.